Presented here are 2 T cell receptor beta chains from one specimen sequenced in a study of blood T cell repertoires in COVID-19 (TCRdb year 2020). The library was generated by the immunoSEQ multiplex PCR assay. TCRdb took over this immuneACCESS table, retaining in-frame rearrangements with V and J assigned. Such tables are incomplete; in checked studies, under half of the missing clones stem from an unresolved V gene, and the remainder is unexplained. The sample yields 56,000 or so clones; approximately 84% were counted once. The ten largest clones represent 25% to 30% of the sample. The sample comprised peripheral blood. The receptors here all came from a human donor in a cohort sampled during active COVID-19.

The chain has TRBV6-5 and TRBJ1-1, with TRBD1 matching 8 bases. The J segment lost 1 base and the V segment lost 7 bases, leaving 5 bases of the junction unmatched. Germline loops: CDR1 MNHEY, CDR2 SVGAGI. The CDR3 is 14 amino acids. CDR3 protein: CASNNRGSNTEAFF. In DNA form, the CDR3 reads TGTGCCAGCAATAACAGGGGGTCGAACACTGAAGCTTTCTTT.

The rearrangement links TRBV3-1 (or the pseudogene TRBV3-2) to TRBJ1-1; TRBD1 matches at 8 bases. CDR3 size: 14 residues. Per the germline V gene, CDR1 is LGHDT and CDR2 is YNNKEL (reference sequence). Losses at the gene ends were 6 bases for V and 2 bases for J; bases not matched to a gene: 5. The CDR3 region has the DNA TGTGCCAGCAGTGACAGGGGAGATAACACTGAAGCTTTCTTT. Translation gives CASSDRGDNTEAFF.